This entry describes one TCR beta chain. The antigen is undetermined. The data stem from a study of CD8 T cell repertoires and HIV-1 epitope variants. Study as a whole: Enriched T cells were co-cultured with equal autologous T cell-negative cells.

Survey-depth immunoSEQ sequencing covered TCR beta CDR3 regions. Profiled with immunoSEQ multiplex PCR; TCRdb holds only in-frame clones, not every one. The repertoire holds about 95,000 clones, with almost 75% as singletons. This CDR3 region has 14 residues. After removal of 1 base from V and 5 bases from J, the junction contained 4 bases not matched to a gene. CDR1 LNHNV and CDR2 YYDKDF come from the germline V gene (reference sequence). Overall study results and limits: Nef KF9 drew roughly 5 clonotypes and HW9 one, without TAALDMSHF responses. Roughly ten TCR beta clonotypes were antigen-specific, roughly 6 apparently recognizing autologous or escape variants.

The rearrangement joins TRBV15 to TRBJ1-2, with 7 bases matching TRBD1. This sequence originates from a male donor with HIV. The specimen sequenced was uncultured baseline CD8+ T cells from peripheral blood mononuclear cells (PBMCs). CDR3 in amino acids: CATSRGSGGYGYTF. The CDR3 DNA sequence: TGTGCCACCAGCAGAGGGTCAGGGGGATATGGCTACACCTTC. The variable domain in full, completed from reference TRBV15 and TRBJ1-2, reads DAMVIQNPRYQVTQFGKPVTLSCSQTLNHNVMYWYQQKSSQAPKLLFHYYDKDFNNEADTPDNFQSRRPNTSFCFLDIRSPGLGDTAMYLCATSRGSGGYGYTFGSGTRLTVV.